A single sample gave rise to the 22 T cell receptor beta chains below, sequenced in a study of blood T cells in healthy people across ages. A second roughly 6 to 12 cycle PCR used barcoded and J-beta primers. In TCRdb, the 5' RACE reads were re-called with MiXCR into one record per CDR3 protein. The sample contains about 730,000 distinct CDR3 sequences, roughly 43% of which appear only once. Sequenced: blood. Receptor source: a woman aged 55-69 years in good health.

In DNA form, the CDR3 reads TGTGCCAGCAGTGACTCGACGGGGGGCAATGAGCAGTTCTTC. It codes for CASSDSTGGNEQFF. The chain recombines TRBV6-4 with TRBJ2-1; the match to TRBD2 covers 7 bases. J gave up 6 bases and V 0 bases, and 2 bases lay outside the gene matches. The V gene's germline CDR1 is MRHNA and CDR2 SNTAGT. This CDR3 has 14 amino acids.

CDR3 residues: CASTLEGAKETQYF. The DNA for the CDR3 is TGTGCCAGCACCTTGGAGGGCGCTAAAGAGACCCAGTACTTC. The genes are TRBV12-3 or TRBV12-4 and TRBJ2-5; perhaps TRBD2 as D (6 bases). The CDR3 length is 14 residues. V was pared by 7 bases and J by 3 bases, with 15 bases between.

The chain combines TRBV6-2 or TRBV6-3 with TRBJ2-1; D uncertain. The V end was cut by 2 bases, the J end by 0 bases, with 8 bases between. Germline V gene lookup returns CDR1 MNHEY and CDR2 SVGEGT. This CDR3 spans 15 amino acids. In DNA, the CDR3 is TGTGCCAGCAGTTACGGTGAGGCCTCCTACAATGAGCAGTTCTTC. Its protein is CASSYGEASYNEQFF.

This clonotype came up a few times. The rearrangement links TRBV7-2 to TRBJ2-7; TRBD1 matches at 7 bases. Per germline, CDR1 SGHTA and CDR2 FQGNSA. With 2 bases clipped from V and 4 bases from J, the junction kept 8 bases outside the gene matches. The CDR3 is 15 residues long. CDR3 sequence (DNA): TGTGCCAGCAGCTTAAGGGGACAGAAGTCTTACGAGCAGTACTTC. Translated: CASSLRGQKSYEQYF.

This chain joins TRBV20-1 and TRBJ2-7; TRBD1 or TRBD2 may be the D gene (5 bases each). The CDR3 has 14 residues. V lost 6 bases and J 0 bases, leaving 15 bases between the germline ends. CDR1 and CDR2 (germline): DFQATT, SNEGSKA (reference sequence). The CDR3 reads CSAPGGRSSYEQYF. CDR3 nucleotides: TGCAGTGCCCCTGGGGGAAGGAGCTCCTACGAGCAGTACTTC.

There are a few counts of this clonotype. J is TRBJ2-3 and V is TRBV5-1, with 12 bases that match TRBD1. Trimming at V came to 4 bases and at J to 4 bases, leaving 7 bases not matched to a gene. The CDR3 spans 16 residues. CDR1 and CDR2 (germline): SGHRS, YFSETQ. In DNA form, the CDR3 reads TGCGCCAGCAGCGGAATGGGGACAGGGGGCGCAGATACGCAGTATTTT. It yields the protein CASSGMGTGGADTQYF.

The CDR3: CAISAGGDTEAFF. The CDR3 nucleotides read TGTGCCATCTCAGCGGGGGGTGACACTGAAGCTTTCTTT. The chain carries TRBV10-3 and TRBJ1-1; the D gene is possibly TRBD1 (5 bases). The CDR3 spans 13 residues. The germline gives CDR1 ENHRY, CDR2 SYGVKD. Trimming shortened V by 8 bases and J by 3 bases, and 13 bases separated the two germline ends.

The genes are TRBV20-1 and TRBJ2-1; 10 positions match TRBD2. CDR3 length equals 14 residues. Germline loops: CDR1 DFQATT, CDR2 SNEGSKA (reference sequence). After removal of 5 bases from V and 5 bases from J, the junction contained 6 bases not matched to a gene. The CDR3 DNA reads as TGCAGTGCTTCTAGCGGGAGTGGAAACAATGAGCAGTTCTTC. It yields the protein CSASSGSGNNEQFF.

The sample holds a few counts of this clonotype. The V call is TRBV24-1, the J call TRBJ1-2, with D uncertain. V was cut by 0 bases and J by 0 bases, with 4 bases left in between. The CDR3 runs to 14 residues. The germline gives CDR1 KGHDR, CDR2 SFDVKD. CDR3 nucleotides: TGTGCCACCAGTGATTTGAAGACTAACTATGGCTACACCTTC. Protein: CATSDLKTNYGYTF.

The chain couples TRBV7-7 to TRBJ2-5, with 7 bases lining up with TRBD2. With 4 bases clipped from V and 3 bases from J, the junction kept 2 bases outside the gene matches. The germline V gene encodes CDR1 SSHAT and CDR2 FNYEAQ (reference sequence). The CDR3 extends over 13 amino acids. Here the CDR3 DNA reads TGTGCCAGCAGCTCGGCGGGGGAAGAGACCCAGTACTTC. Residues: CASSSAGEETQYF.

This clonotype turned up a few times. This chain joins TRBV7-3 and TRBJ2-1; 8 bases match TRBD2. The V segment lost 0 bases and the J segment 9 bases; nucleotides outside the gene matches: 4. The CDR3 consists of 14 residues. CDR1 is SGHTA and CDR2 is FQGTGA in the germline V gene. CDR3 sequence: CASSLTSGSAEQFF. CDR3 DNA sequence: TGTGCCAGCAGCTTAACCAGCGGGAGTGCTGAGCAGTTCTTC.

The gene calls are TRBV12-3 or TRBV12-4 and TRBJ2-2; 10 nucleotides agree with TRBD2. The CDR3 runs 16 residues. Losses at the gene ends were 7 bases for V and 7 bases for J; bases not matched to a gene: 12. CDR3 in DNA: TGTGCCAGCACCTCTGGGCTAGCGGGAGCGGTCGGGGAGCTGTTTTTT. Protein: CASTSGLAGAVGELFF.

The J gene is TRBJ2-1, the V gene TRBV20-1, with D tentatively TRBD2 (5 bases). V lost 0 bases, J lost 11 bases, and 14 bases lay in between. CDR3 size: 13 residues. CDR1 and CDR2 (germline): DFQATT, SNEGSKA (reference sequence). CDR3 coding DNA: TGCAGTGCTAGAGATTATCGGGGAGACCAGCAGTTCTTC. Its translation: CSARDYRGDQQFF.

This clonotype occurred a few times. The chain joins TRBV20-1 to TRBJ2-1, with 12 bases aligning to TRBD2. The CDR3 totals 18 residues. The germline CDR1 and CDR2 sequences are DFQATT and SNEGSKA (reference sequence). V was clipped by 4 bases and J by 4 bases; unmatched bases: 14. The CDR3 DNA is TGCAGTGCTAAGACCCCCGGGGGCCTAGCGGGAGGGTACAATGAGCAGTTCTTC. Translated: CSAKTPGGLAGGYNEQFF.

The V call is TRBV6-5, the J call TRBJ1-2; 12 nucleotides align to TRBD1. Germline CDR1 is MNHEY and CDR2 is SVGAGI. This CDR3 has 17 residues. Trimming removed 4 bases from V and 2 bases from J; junction bases left unmatched: 8. For the CDR3, the DNA is TGTGCCAGCAGTTCCGGGACAGGGGGCGTAGAAAACTATGGCTACACCTTC. Translating gives CASSSGTGGVENYGYTF.

This chain uses TRBV2 with TRBJ2-1; 10 nucleotides agree with TRBD2. The CDR3 is made up of 15 amino acids. Germline V gene sequence: CDR1 SNHLY, CDR2 FYNNEI. Trimming took 3 bases from V and 6 from J; bases not matched to a gene: 5. CDR3 bases: TGTGCCAGCAGTGAGGGGACTAGCGTCCTCAATGAGCAGTTCTTC. It codes for CASSEGTSVLNEQFF.

This clonotype was seen at least ten times. V gene TRBV18 combines with J gene TRBJ2-7; TRBD2 agrees at 7 bases. The CDR3 is 13 amino acids. Germline loops: CDR1 KGHSH, CDR2 LQKENI. The junction had 4 bases not matched to a gene; V was cut back by 2 bases and J by 6 bases. The CDR3: CASSPGASGEQYF. In nucleotides, the CDR3 is TGTGCCAGCTCACCAGGAGCTAGCGGCGAGCAGTACTTC. The complete variable domain, with remaining parts taken from reference TRBV18 and TRBJ2-7, reads NAGVMQNPRHLVRRRGQEARLRCSPMKGHSHVYWYRQLPEEGLKFMVYLQKENIIDESGMPKERFSAEFPKEGPSILRIQQVVRGDSAAYFCASSPGASGEQYFGPGTRLTVT.

This chain connects TRBV10-3 to TRBJ2-7; D may be TRBD1 (6 bases). V lost 0 bases and J lost 5, with 14 bases in between. The CDR3 sequence is 15 residues long. Germline V CDR1 and CDR2: ENHRY, SYGVKD. The CDR3 coding sequence is TGTGCCATCAGTGAGTCTGCACAGGGTACCCACGAGCAGTACTTC. Amino acids: CAISESAQGTHEQYF.

The chain carries TRBV9 and TRBJ2-5, with 8 bases lining up with TRBD2. Germline trimming cut 0 bases from V and 5 bases from J; bases unmatched to any gene: 6. The CDR3 loop spans 15 amino acids. Germline CDR1 and CDR2: SGDLS and YYNGEE. The CDR3 sequence: CASSVGGGGMETQYF. The CDR3 DNA follows: TGTGCCAGCAGCGTAGGGGGCGGGGGGATGGAGACCCAGTACTTC.

The gene calls are TRBV12-3 or TRBV12-4 and TRBJ2-7, with D perhaps being TRBD1 or TRBD2 (6 bases each). The CDR3 consists of 12 residues. The V end lost 8 bases, the J end lost 7 bases, and 15 bases lay between the germline ends. Here the CDR3 DNA reads TGTGCCAGCGAGGGGGGCCCGAGGGAGCAGTACTTC. Its protein is CASEGGPREQYF.

The chain has TRBV20-1 and TRBJ1-5, with 8 nucleotides matching TRBD1. CDR1 DFQATT and CDR2 SNEGSKA come from the germline V gene (reference sequence). V lost 6 bases, J lost 0 bases, and 13 bases stayed unmatched. CDR3 length: 17 residues. CDR3 bases: TGCAGTGCACACGGACAGGGATTGTTGTATAGCAATCAGCCCCAGCATTTT. Amino acid sequence: CSAHGQGLLYSNQPQHF.

The genes are TRBV12-3 or TRBV12-4 and TRBJ1-2, with 7 nucleotides matching TRBD1. V lost 5 bases to trimming and J lost 8 bases; unmatched junction nucleotides: 11. The CDR3 runs 14 residues. The DNA of the CDR3 is TGTGCCAGCAGTGTGAGGGACAGACGTGGCGGCTACACCTTC. It codes for CASSVRDRRGGYTF.